Listed below are T cell receptor beta chains from one sample, sequenced in a study of blood T cell repertoires in COVID-19. Produced via immunoSEQ multiplex PCR; TCRdb's table is partial and in-frame only. The table includes 80,000 to 95,000 clones, approximately 81% detected once. Material for sequencing was peripheral blood. The receptors shown here come from an older man with active or convalescent COVID-19. CDR3s include the opening cysteine and the closing phenylalanine or tryptophan. Fields, in order: V gene, J gene, D gene, clone size, CDR3 DNA, CDR3 protein. D genes are given only for firm matches. Size is stated for part of the rows, as once, few or many counts, or as a class when the clone is expanded.

V gene: TRBV6-6
J gene: TRBJ2-3
D gene: NA
clone size: NA
CDR3 DNA: TGTGCCAGCAGTCCTCCCCCCCCAGATACGCAGTATTTT
CDR3 protein: CASSPPPPDTQYF

V gene: TRBV24-1
J gene: TRBJ2-2
D gene: TRBD2
clone size: NA
CDR3 DNA: TGTGCCACCAGTGCAGGACTAGCGAACACCGGGGAGCTGTTTTTT
CDR3 protein: CATSAGLANTGELFF

V gene: TRBV4-3
J gene: TRBJ1-2
D gene: TRBD1
clone size: NA
CDR3 DNA: TGCGCCAGCAGCCAAGGTTTGGACAGGGCAGATGGCTACACCTTC
CDR3 protein: CASSQGLDRADGYTF

V gene: TRBV6-4
J gene: TRBJ1-6
D gene: NA
clone size: few
CDR3 DNA: TGTGCCAGCAGTAAAGACGGGAATAATTCACCCCTCCACTTT
CDR3 protein: CASSKDGNNSPLHF

V gene: TRBV6-5
J gene: TRBJ1-1
D gene: NA
clone size: few
CDR3 DNA: TGTGCCAGCAGTTATCGGTCTAACCCCGGGTGGACTGAAGCTTTCTTT
CDR3 protein: CASSYRSNPGWTEAFF

V gene: TRBV28
J gene: TRBJ2-3
D gene: NA
clone size: NA
CDR3 DNA: TGTGCCAGCAGTTTTGCAGGGTACAGCACAGATACGCAGTATTTT
CDR3 protein: CASSFAGYSTDTQYF

V gene: TRBV7-2
J gene: TRBJ1-2
D gene: NA
clone size: NA
CDR3 DNA: TGTGCCAGCAGCTTAGGGGGACAACTCGGGAATGGCTACACCTTC
CDR3 protein: CASSLGGQLGNGYTF

V gene: TRBV16
J gene: TRBJ1-1
D gene: TRBD1
clone size: NA
CDR3 DNA: TGTGCCAGCAGCCAATCGGGGGGGACAGGGGTGACTGAAGCTTTCTTT
CDR3 protein: CASSQSGGTGVTEAFF

V gene: TRBV5-5
J gene: TRBJ2-7
D gene: TRBD1
clone size: NA
CDR3 DNA: TGTGCCAGCAGCTACCGTCGACAGGGAAACACCCTTACCTACGAGCAGTACTTC
CDR3 protein: CASSYRRQGNTLTYEQYF

V gene: TRBV28
J gene: TRBJ1-1
D gene: TRBD1
clone size: few
CDR3 DNA: TGTGCCAGCAGTTCTAGAAACAGGGGATGGACTGAAGCTTTCTTT
CDR3 protein: CASSSRNRGWTEAFF

V gene: TRBV19
J gene: TRBJ1-4
D gene: TRBD1
clone size: NA
CDR3 DNA: TGTGCCAGTAGTATAGCCCCCGGGACAGGGAGTGAAAAACTGTTTTTT
CDR3 protein: CASSIAPGTGSEKLFF

V gene: TRBV20-1
J gene: TRBJ2-7
D gene: NA
clone size: NA
CDR3 DNA: TGCAGTGCTAGCCACGGACAGACGCAGTACTTC
CDR3 protein: CSASHGQTQYF

V gene: TRBV27
J gene: TRBJ1-4
D gene: TRBD1
clone size: NA
CDR3 DNA: TGTGCCAGCAGTGCCCAGACAGGGATGCGAGAAAAACTGTTTTTT
CDR3 protein: CASSAQTGMREKLFF

V gene: TRBV5-1
J gene: TRBJ1-5
D gene: NA
clone size: many
CDR3 DNA: TGCGCCAGCAGCTTGGGGGGCGGAGGGGGCAATCAGCCCCAGCATTTT
CDR3 protein: CASSLGGGGGNQPQHF

V gene: TRBV21-1
J gene: TRBJ1-1
D gene: NA
clone size: NA
CDR3 DNA: TGTGCCAGCAGCAAAGGGGCCGGGGATGAAGCTTTCTTT
CDR3 protein: CASSKGAGDEAFF

V gene: TRBV3-1/TRBV3-2
J gene: TRBJ2-3
D gene: TRBD1
clone size: NA
CDR3 DNA: TGTGCCAGCAGCAGGGGGCCCGGATTGTATGCCACAGATACGCAGTATTTT
CDR3 protein: CASSRGPGLYATDTQYF

V gene: TRBV30
J gene: TRBJ2-7
D gene: NA
clone size: NA
CDR3 DNA: TGTGCCTGGACAGCGACCTACGAGCAGTACTTC
CDR3 protein: CAWTATYEQYF

V gene: TRBV27
J gene: TRBJ2-7
D gene: NA
clone size: NA
CDR3 DNA: TGTGCCAGCAGTTTAGGGCACGAGCAGTACTTC
CDR3 protein: CASSLGHEQYF

V gene: TRBV12-3/TRBV12-4
J gene: TRBJ1-4
D gene: NA
clone size: NA
CDR3 DNA: TGTGCCAGCAGCGGCAACAGTTATGAAAAACTGTTTTTT
CDR3 protein: CASSGNSYEKLFF

V gene: TRBV6-5
J gene: TRBJ1-5
D gene: TRBD1
clone size: few
CDR3 DNA: TGTGCCAGCAGGAGACAGGGTCCTGATCAGCCCCAGCATTTT
CDR3 protein: CASRRQGPDQPQHF

V gene: TRBV10-2
J gene: TRBJ1-1
D gene: TRBD1
clone size: NA
CDR3 DNA: TGCGCCAGCAGTGAGTTACAGGGGGCAGTGAACACTGAAGCTTTCTTT
CDR3 protein: CASSELQGAVNTEAFF

V gene: TRBV19
J gene: TRBJ2-2
D gene: NA
clone size: NA
CDR3 DNA: TGTGCCAGTAGCAACCAGGGGCTGGCCGGGGAGCTGTTTTTT
CDR3 protein: CASSNQGLAGELFF

V gene: TRBV9
J gene: TRBJ1-5
D gene: NA
clone size: NA
CDR3 DNA: TGTGCCAGCAGCGTCGACAGGTCATTTCAGCCCCAGCATTTT
CDR3 protein: CASSVDRSFQPQHF

V gene: TRBV27
J gene: TRBJ2-3
D gene: TRBD2
clone size: NA
CDR3 DNA: TGTGCCAGCAGTTTATCGGGACTAGTGTCGGATACGCAGTATTTT
CDR3 protein: CASSLSGLVSDTQYF